The T cell receptor (beta chain) described here comes from a study of Siglec-9 on CD8 T cells in melanoma. Study conclusions and caveats: An effector memory CD8+ T-cell subset seemingly accumulating in melanoma was reportedly marked and regulated by Siglec-9.

Sequenced by immunoSEQ multiplex PCR; TCRdb stores in-frame clones only, minus some. The table has 30,000 or so clones, about 80% seen once. Germline V CDR1 and CDR2: SQVTM, ANQGSEA. There are 14 residues in the CDR3. Trimming cost V 7 bases and J 4 bases, with 19 bases left between them. This clone was counted a single time. What it recognizes is unknown. The sequenced sample was Siglec-9- CD8+ T cells sorted from blood. The clonotype originates from a human donor in good health. The chain joins TRBV29-1 to TRBJ1-1; possibly TRBD1 for D (5 bases). CDR3 bases: TGCAGCGCCCGAAGAAATGGGGGTGGCACTGAAGCTTTCTTT. This encodes CSARRNGGGTEAFF.